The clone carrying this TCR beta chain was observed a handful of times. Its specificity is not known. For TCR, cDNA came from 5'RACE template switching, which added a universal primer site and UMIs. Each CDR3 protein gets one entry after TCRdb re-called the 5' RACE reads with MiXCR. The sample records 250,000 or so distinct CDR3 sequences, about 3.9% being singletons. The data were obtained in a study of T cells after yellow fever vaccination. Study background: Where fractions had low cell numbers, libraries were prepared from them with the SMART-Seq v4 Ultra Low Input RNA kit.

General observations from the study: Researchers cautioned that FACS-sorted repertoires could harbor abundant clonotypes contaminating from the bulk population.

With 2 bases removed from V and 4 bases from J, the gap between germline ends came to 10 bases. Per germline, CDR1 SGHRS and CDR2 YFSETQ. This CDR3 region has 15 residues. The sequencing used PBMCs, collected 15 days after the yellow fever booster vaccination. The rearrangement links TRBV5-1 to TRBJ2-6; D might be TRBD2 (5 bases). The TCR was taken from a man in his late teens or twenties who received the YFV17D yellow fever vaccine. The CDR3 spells CASSFEGLGANVLTF. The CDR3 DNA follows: TGCGCCAGCAGCTTTGAGGGCCTGGGGGCCAACGTCCTGACTTTC.